The 19 T cell receptor beta chains given below trace back to one sample, sequenced in a study of beta chain features in type 1 diabetes. General observations from the study: TCRB CDR3 length was moderately but significantly reduced in all four CD4+ subsets of Type 1 diabetes patients.

Reverse transcribing all isolated RNA meant expressed TCRB transcripts were sequenced. Method: immunoSEQ multiplex PCR; TCRdb's copy keeps in-frame clones and lacks some. The data show about 700,000 clones, with 13% seen just once and 0.022% held by the top ten. No antigen has been assigned to these receptors. Sequences were obtained from naive CD4+ T cells from blood. These receptors came from a young man with type 1 diabetes.

A few counts support this clone. This sequence joins TRBV9 and TRBJ2-5; maybe TRBD2 (6 bases). The CDR3 spans 14 residues. V was cut by 4 bases and J by 2 bases, with 12 bases left in between. Germline V gene sequence: CDR1 SGDLS, CDR2 YYNGEE. The CDR3 sequence is CASSPRDLQETQYF. The CDR3 coding sequence is TGTGCCAGCAGCCCCCGGGACTTACAAGAGACCCAGTACTTC.

This clone was picked up a small number of times. The CDR3 sequence is CAWDTTGEKLFF. The DNA of the CDR3 is TGTGCCTGGGACACGACGGGGGAAAAACTGTTTTTT. The chain has TRBV30 and TRBJ1-4; D not resolved. Germline loops: CDR1 GTSNPN, CDR2 SVGIG (reference sequence). The CDR3 is 12 amino acids. The ends were cut back, 5 bases at V and 8 bases at J, with 12 bases in the middle.

This clone was counted a few times. This chain connects TRBV30 to TRBJ2-3; tentative D call: TRBD1 (6 bases). CDR1 is GTSNPN, CDR2 SVGIG, per germline (reference sequence). The CDR3 has 16 residues. The V end was cut by 3 bases, the J end by 3 bases, with 19 bases between. The CDR3 DNA follows: TGTGCCTGGAGCCTAGGCAGTCGAGGGGGTACAGATACGCAGTATTTT. This translates into CAWSLGSRGGTDTQYF.

This clone was detected a few times. The chain couples TRBV6-5 to TRBJ2-3; TRBD2 matches 7 bases. The germline V gene has CDR1 MNHEY and CDR2 SVGAGI. V trimming: 4 bases; J trimming: 3 bases; junction bases outside the gene matches: 10. This CDR3 contains 16 residues. The CDR3 DNA is TGTGCCAGCAGTTCATTGACTAGCCTCGATACAGATACGCAGTATTTT. As protein: CASSSLTSLDTDTQYF.

The V and J genes are TRBV5-1 and TRBJ2-3; D unclear. Germline CDR1 reads SGHRS; CDR2 reads YFSETQ. This CDR3 comprises 14 residues. The ends were cut back, 0 bases at V and 0 bases at J, with 5 bases in the middle. The CDR3 bases are TGCGCCAGCAGCTTGGACAAGAGCACAGATACGCAGTATTTT. It specifies CASSLDKSTDTQYF.

This clone was detected a few times. Other DNA sequences in this specimen translate into the identical CDR3. The CDR3 nucleotides read TGCGCCAGCAGCTTAACAGGGACGGCGACTGAAGCTTTCTTT. Its protein product is CASSLTGTATEAFF. J is TRBJ1-1 and V is TRBV5-1; possibly TRBD1 for D (6 bases). Germline CDR1 and CDR2: SGHRS and YFSETQ. V gave up 2 bases and J gave up 5 bases, with 13 bases separating them. This CDR3 has 14 residues.

There are a few counts of this clone. The rearrangement links TRBV2 to TRBJ1-1; 7 nucleotides line up with TRBD1. The CDR3 is 15 amino acids. The junction had 10 bases not matched to a gene; V was cut back by 5 bases and J by 4 bases. Per the germline V gene, CDR1 is SNHLY and CDR2 is FYNNEI. The DNA of the CDR3 is TGTGCCAGCAGTCAGACAGGGCTGATGAGCACTGAAGCTTTCTTT. Protein: CASSQTGLMSTEAFF. The full variable domain, in which reference TRBV2 and TRBJ1-1 provide the parts outside the CDR3, is EPEVTQTPSHQVTQMGQEVILRCVPISNHLYFYWYRQILGQKVEFLVSFYNNEISEKSEIFDDQFSVERPDGSNFTLKIRSTKLEDSAMYFCASSQTGLMSTEAFFGQGTRLTVV.

This clone was counted only a few times. The V call is TRBV19, the J call TRBJ2-1, with 10 bases lining up with TRBD2. This CDR3 has 14 residues. Germline V gene data show CDR1 as LNHDA and CDR2 as SQIVND (reference sequence). J was trimmed by 8 bases and V by 5 bases; bases with no gene match: 6. The CDR3 bases are TGTGCCAGTAGTCATAGCGGGGGGTTCCATGAGCAGTTCTTC. It translates to CASSHSGGFHEQFF.

This clone occurred a few times. This rearrangement joins TRBV7-9 to TRBJ2-2; TRBD1 matches at 7 bases. CDR1 is SEHNR and CDR2 is FQNEAQ in the germline V gene (reference sequence). The CDR3 has 12 amino acids. CDR3 in DNA: TGTGAGGGACAGTCAAACACCGGGGAGCTGTTTTTT. Amino acid sequence: CEGQSNTGELFF.

This clone was observed a few times. The rearrangement uses TRBV5-1 and TRBJ2-1; 11 bases align to TRBD2. This CDR3 region has 15 residues. V lost 0 bases to trimming and J lost 10 bases; unmatched junction nucleotides: 6. CDR1 is SGHRS and CDR2 is YFSETQ in the germline V gene. The CDR3 loop reads CASSLVSGTSGEQFF. For the CDR3, the DNA is TGCGCCAGCAGCTTGGTGTCTGGGACTAGCGGCGAGCAGTTCTTC.

The rearrangement links TRBV28 to TRBJ2-2, with no clear D. CDR3 length: 13 amino acids. Germline CDR1 MDHEN, CDR2 SYDVKM. V lost 9 bases and J lost 7, with 15 bases in between. CDR3 residues: CASVVVLGGELFF. DNA for the CDR3: TGTGCCAGTGTGGTGGTCTTGGGCGGGGAGCTGTTTTTT.

This clone has more than one count but fewer than ten. Additional DNA sequences in this sample encode the identical CDR3. The gene calls are TRBV9 and TRBJ2-5; TRBD1 matches 8 bases. The CDR3 runs 13 residues. The germline CDR1 and CDR2 sequences are SGDLS and YYNGEE. V shed 3 bases, J shed 5 bases, and the junction held 3 bases outside the gene matches. CDR3 amino acids: CASSAGGEETQYF. CDR3 coding DNA: TGTGCCAGCAGCGCAGGGGGCGAGGAGACCCAGTACTTC.

The rearrangement joins TRBV6-6 to TRBJ2-6; D is perhaps TRBD1 (5 bases). The germline CDR1 and CDR2 sequences are MNHNY and SVGAGI (reference sequence). Trimming shortened V by 8 bases and J by 1 base, and 12 bases separated the two germline ends. The CDR3 totals 15 residues. The CDR3 DNA reads TGTGCCAGCCGTCTAGGGGAATCTGGGGCCAACGTCCTGACTTTC. Residues: CASRLGESGANVLTF.

This chain joins TRBV5-6 and TRBJ2-7, with D possibly matching TRBD1 (6 bases). Germline V gene lookup returns CDR1 SGHDT and CDR2 YYEEEE. V lost 2 bases and J 0 bases, leaving 15 bases between the germline ends. There are 16 residues in the CDR3. The DNA of the CDR3 is TGTGCCAGCAGCTTACCCGGACAGATTACCTCCTACGAGCAGTACTTC. Its protein is CASSLPGQITSYEQYF.

The sample holds a few counts of this clone. This chain connects TRBV6-6 to TRBJ1-1; no definite D call. This CDR3 has 13 amino acids. Trimming shortened V by 7 bases and J by 4 bases, and 13 bases separated the two germline ends. Germline CDR1 is MNHNY and CDR2 is SVGAGI (reference sequence). For the CDR3, the DNA is TGTGCCAGCAAGAGTTCTGTGGGCACTGAAGCTTTCTTT. This sequence encodes CASKSSVGTEAFF.

This clone was observed a handful of times. V usage is TRBV30 and J usage is TRBJ1-2; the D gene is possibly TRBD1 (5 bases). Germline V gives CDR1 GTSNPN, CDR2 SVGIG (reference sequence). The ends were cut back, 0 bases at V and 4 bases at J, with 15 bases in the middle. This CDR3 spans 15 amino acids. CDR3 sequence (DNA): TGTGCCTGGAGTGTACCCCCGGGACTGATCTATGGCTACACCTTC. Protein: CAWSVPPGLIYGYTF.

This clone was recorded a few times. This same CDR3 is encoded by further DNA sequences in the sample. The chain employs TRBV30 and TRBJ2-1; 8 bases are shared with TRBD2. Germline V gene sequence: CDR1 GTSNPN, CDR2 SVGIG (reference sequence). The length of the CDR3 is 14 residues. V shed 4 bases, J shed 0 bases, and the junction held 2 bases outside the gene matches. CDR3: CAWTGGSSYNEQFF. The CDR3 DNA reads TGTGCCTGGACGGGGGGGAGCTCCTACAATGAGCAGTTCTTC.

The table lists this clone with a few counts. The chain links TRBV30 to TRBJ2-7; weak D call: TRBD1 (6 bases). This CDR3 has 14 residues. Germline V gene lookup returns CDR1 GTSNPN and CDR2 SVGIG (reference sequence). Trimming took off 0 bases at V and 0 bases at J, with 9 bases between the two ends. Here the CDR3 reads CAWSVYRDSYEQYF. The CDR3 DNA reads as TGTGCCTGGAGTGTTTACAGGGACTCCTACGAGCAGTACTTC.

About this clone itself: A junction end diverges from the germline sequence, so it may reflect a read error. The rearrangement links TRBV30 to TRBJ1-1, with unresolved D. The CDR3 has 14 residues. From germline, CDR1 is GTSNPN and CDR2 SVGIG (reference sequence). The CDR3 DNA is TGTGCCTGGAGTGTACGTGGCCTGAAGACTGAAGCTTTCTTT. This gives the protein CAWSVRGLKTEAFF. Supplemented by reference TRBV30 and TRBJ1-1, the full variable domain reads SQTIHQWPATLVQPVGSPLSLECTVEGTSNPNLYWYRQAAGRGLQLLFYSVGIGQISSEVPQNLSASRPQDRQFILSSKKLLLSDSGFYLCAWSVRGLKTEAFFGQGTRLTVV.